The present entry profiles one T cell receptor (beta chain) with its context. The CDR3 totals 18 residues. The V gene's germline CDR1 is SEHNR and CDR2 FQNEAQ (reference sequence). After removal of 3 bases from V and 1 base from J, the junction contained 5 bases not matched to a gene. This specimen comes from a study of blood T cell repertoires in COVID-19. Across the whole study: In each case, the material was cDNA or gDNA derived from T cells, B-cell-depleted T cells, or PBMCs.

Original processing methods: Reference gene primer amplification in the assay estimated nucleated cell counts. Assay used: immunoSEQ multiplex PCR; TCRdb lists only in-frame clones, some missing. V and J calls and clone size follow that table, whereas D and trimming were derived from the DNA. The table lists some 270,000 clones, over 80% of them singletons, with around 3.1% in the top ten. J is TRBJ2-3 and V is TRBV7-9; 15 nucleotides match TRBD2. The sequenced sample was PBMCs or T cells enriched from blood (not recorded which). The TCR sequence derives from a woman aged 35 to 49 who had been exposed to COVID-19. For the CDR3, the DNA is TGTGCCAGCAGCTTGGGACTAGCGGGAGGAGAGGGCACAGATACGCAGTATTTT. Translating it yields CASSLGLAGGEGTDTQYF.